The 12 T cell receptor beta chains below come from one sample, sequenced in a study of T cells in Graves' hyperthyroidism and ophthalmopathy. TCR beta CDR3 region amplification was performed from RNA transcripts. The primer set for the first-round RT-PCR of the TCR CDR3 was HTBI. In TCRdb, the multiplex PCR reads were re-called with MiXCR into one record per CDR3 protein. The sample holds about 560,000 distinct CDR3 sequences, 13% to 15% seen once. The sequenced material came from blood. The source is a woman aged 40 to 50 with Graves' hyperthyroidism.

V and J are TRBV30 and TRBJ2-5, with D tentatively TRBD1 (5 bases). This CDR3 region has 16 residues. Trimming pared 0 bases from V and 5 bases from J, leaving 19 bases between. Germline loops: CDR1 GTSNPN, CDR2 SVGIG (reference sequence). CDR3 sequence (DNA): TGTGCCTGGAGTGTCGGTATGGGCAGGGTTTACGAGACCCAGTACTTC. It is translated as CAWSVGMGRVYETQYF.

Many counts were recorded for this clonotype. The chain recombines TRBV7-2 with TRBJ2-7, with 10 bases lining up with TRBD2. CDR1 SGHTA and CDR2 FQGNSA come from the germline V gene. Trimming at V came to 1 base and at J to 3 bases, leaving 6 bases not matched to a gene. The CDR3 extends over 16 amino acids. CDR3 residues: CASSLVGAGGSYEQYF. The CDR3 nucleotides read TGTGCCAGCAGCTTAGTGGGAGCGGGAGGGAGCTACGAGCAGTACTTC.

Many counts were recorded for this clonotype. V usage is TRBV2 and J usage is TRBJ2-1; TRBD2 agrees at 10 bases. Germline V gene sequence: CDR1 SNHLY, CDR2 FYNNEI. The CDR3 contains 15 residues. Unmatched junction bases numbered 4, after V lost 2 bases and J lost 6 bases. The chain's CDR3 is CASSESLAGVNEQFF. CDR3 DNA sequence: TGTGCCAGCAGTGAAAGTCTAGCGGGAGTCAATGAGCAGTTCTTC.

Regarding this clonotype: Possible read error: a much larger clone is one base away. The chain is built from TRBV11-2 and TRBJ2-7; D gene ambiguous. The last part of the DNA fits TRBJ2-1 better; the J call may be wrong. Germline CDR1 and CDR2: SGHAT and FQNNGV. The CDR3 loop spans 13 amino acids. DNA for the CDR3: TGTGCCAGCAGCTTACCAGTGTCCTACGAGCAGTTCTTC. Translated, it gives CASSLPVSYEQFF.

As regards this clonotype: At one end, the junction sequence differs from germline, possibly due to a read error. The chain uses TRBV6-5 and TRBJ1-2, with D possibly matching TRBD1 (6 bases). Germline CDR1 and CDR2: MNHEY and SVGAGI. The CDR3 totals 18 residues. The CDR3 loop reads CASSYSGGNKEANYGHTF. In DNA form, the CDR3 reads TGTGCCAGCAGTTACTCGGGGGGCAACAAAGAAGCTAACTATGGCCACACCTTC.

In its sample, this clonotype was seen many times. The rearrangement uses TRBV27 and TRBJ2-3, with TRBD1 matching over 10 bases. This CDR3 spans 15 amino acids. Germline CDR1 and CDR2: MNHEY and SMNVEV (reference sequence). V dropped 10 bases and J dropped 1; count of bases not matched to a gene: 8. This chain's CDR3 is CATSDRGRGTDTQYF. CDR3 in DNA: TGTGCCACCTCTGACAGGGGGCGCGGCACAGATACGCAGTATTTT.

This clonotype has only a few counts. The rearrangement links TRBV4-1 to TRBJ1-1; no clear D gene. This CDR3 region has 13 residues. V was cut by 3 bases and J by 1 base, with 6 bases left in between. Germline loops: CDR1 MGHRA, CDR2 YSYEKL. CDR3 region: CASSHTENTEAFF. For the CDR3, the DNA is TGCGCCAGCAGCCACACAGAGAACACTGAAGCTTTCTTT.

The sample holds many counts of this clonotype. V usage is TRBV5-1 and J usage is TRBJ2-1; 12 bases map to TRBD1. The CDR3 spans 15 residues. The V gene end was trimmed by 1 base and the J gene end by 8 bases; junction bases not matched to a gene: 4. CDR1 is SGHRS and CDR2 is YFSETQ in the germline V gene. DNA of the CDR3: TGCGCCAGCAGCTTGTGGGACAGGGGGCTTGATGAGCAGTTCTTC. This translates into CASSLWDRGLDEQFF.

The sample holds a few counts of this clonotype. The CDR3 bases are TGTGCCAGCAGTTACCCGGGACAGGGCTCCTACGAGCAGTACTTC. Encoded protein: CASSYPGQGSYEQYF. This chain connects TRBV6-5 to TRBJ2-7, with 9 bases aligning to TRBD1. Per the germline V gene, CDR1 is MNHEY and CDR2 is SVGAGI. V lost 2 bases, J lost 0 bases, and 2 bases stayed unmatched. The CDR3 covers 15 residues.

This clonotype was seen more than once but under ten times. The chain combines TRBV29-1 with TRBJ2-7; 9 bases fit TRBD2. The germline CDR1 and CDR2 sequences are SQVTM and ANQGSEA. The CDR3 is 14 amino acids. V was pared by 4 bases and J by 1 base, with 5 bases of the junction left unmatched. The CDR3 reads CSVGFSGRSYEQYF. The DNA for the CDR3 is TGCAGCGTTGGTTTTAGCGGGAGATCCTACGAGCAGTACTTC.

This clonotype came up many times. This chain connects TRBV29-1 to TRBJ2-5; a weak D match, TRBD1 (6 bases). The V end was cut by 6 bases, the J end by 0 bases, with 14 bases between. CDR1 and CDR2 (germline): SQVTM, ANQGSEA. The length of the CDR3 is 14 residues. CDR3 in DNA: TGCAGCGTCGGGGAACAGGGACACCAAGAGACCCAGTACTTC. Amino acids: CSVGEQGHQETQYF.

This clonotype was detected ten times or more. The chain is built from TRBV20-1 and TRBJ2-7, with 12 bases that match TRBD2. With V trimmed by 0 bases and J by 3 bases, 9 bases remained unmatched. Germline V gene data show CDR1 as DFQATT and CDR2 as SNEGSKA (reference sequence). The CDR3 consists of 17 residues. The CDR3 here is CSARDLAGGPGGYEQYF. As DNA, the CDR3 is TGCAGTGCTAGAGACCTAGCGGGAGGGCCGGGGGGCTACGAGCAGTACTTC.